These T cell receptor beta chains were read from a single sample in a study of regulatory T cells in long-lasting Graves disease. One entry per CDR3 protein, called by TCRdb with MiXCR from the multiplex PCR reads. This repertoire shows about 430,000 distinct CDR3 sequences, over 14% found once; its top ten account for about 8.3%. These same data were also listed under a study on T cells in Graves' hyperthyroidism and ophthalmopathy.

The source was peripheral blood mononuclear cells (PBMCs), collected at new diagnosis, from a patient treated with antithyroid drugs. These receptors all come from a woman between 40 and 50 years old with Graves disease. CDR3s include the opening cysteine and the closing phenylalanine or tryptophan. The order of the fields is J gene, V gene, CDR3 protein.

TRBJ2-3,TRBV2,CATSTGGASDTQYF
TRBJ1-2,TRBV20-1,CSAAVNPYGYTF
TRBJ2-6,TRBV9,CASSVAVSGANVLTF
TRBJ1-1,TRBV7-2,CASSSRDRGPNTEAFF
TRBJ2-7,TRBV11-3,CASSAVSGSNHEQYF
TRBJ2-1,TRBV15,CATSATGGLYNEQFF
TRBJ1-3,TRBV6-2/TRBV6-3,CASTPRQLVRGNTIYF
TRBJ2-7,TRBV10-3,CATTLSGTSILGEQYF
TRBJ2-5,TRBV6-1,CATWTPGGTQYF
TRBJ2-2,TRBV6-2/TRBV6-3,CASSVSDTGELFF
TRBJ2-3,TRBV20-1,CSATGTSGSTDTQYF
TRBJ2-7,TRBV4-1,CASSKGGHMAAYEQYF
TRBJ2-1,TRBV11-3,CASSQSTYNEQFF
TRBJ2-1,TRBV3-1,CASSQEGLAGEEFF
TRBJ2-3,TRBV7-9,CASSLGSGPSTDTQYF
TRBJ1-1,TRBV5-6,CASSLAGKQAFF
TRBJ2-1,TRBV6-5,CASSYDGRALGNEQFF
TRBJ1-1,TRBV4-1,CASSPQGKGDTEAFF
TRBJ1-4,TRBV20-1,CSASGQGHEKLFF
TRBJ2-1,TRBV24-1,CATSDPRTGLNEQFF
TRBJ2-2,TRBV28,CASSFSGQTLNTGELFF
TRBJ2-1,TRBV12-3/TRBV12-4,CASTLKPYNEQFF
TRBJ2-7,TRBV28,CASSLYSDTYEQYF
TRBJ2-7,TRBV28,CASSLSAGVLEQYF
TRBJ2-5,TRBV7-9,CASSSGTSGSGETQYF
TRBJ1-6,TRBV20-1,CSATPGNHNSPLHF
TRBJ1-1,TRBV5-1,CASSLDVSSNTEAFF
TRBJ2-2,TRBV15,CATSTSGLGVRGELFF
TRBJ2-2,TRBV11-2,CASSSRGQGWKTGELFF
TRBJ2-1,TRBV27,CASNIGTSVYNEQFF
TRBJ2-1,TRBV20-1,CSARDTSQSSYNEQFF
TRBJ2-6,TRBV19,CASSADSGANVLTF
TRBJ2-3,TRBV7-2,CASSLQMGSQYF
TRBJ2-3,TRBV20-1,CSAWGAGAIDTQYF
TRBJ2-1,TRBV10-3,CAIMAGEVNEQFF
TRBJ2-1,TRBV2,CASLEGGGRAPNEQFF
TRBJ2-3,TRBV4-1,CASSQEGHSGRAADTQYF
TRBJ2-1,TRBV18,CASSPPSGGAGEQFF
TRBJ2-3,TRBV11-2,CASRAGGGTHTDTQYF
TRBJ2-2,TRBV12-3/TRBV12-4,CASRFRDTGELFF
TRBJ2-3,TRBV7-9,CASSVSQSTDTQYF
TRBJ2-5,TRBV5-1,CASSLPGTASQETQYF
TRBJ2-7,TRBV19,CASSILAQGGYEQYF
TRBJ2-2,TRBV12-5,CASGPPDRRAGELFF
TRBJ2-1,TRBV24-1,CATSDPLAAYNEQFF
TRBJ1-3,TRBV11-2,CASGFSGNTIYF
TRBJ2-7,TRBV18,CASSTRRAYEQYF
TRBJ2-1,TRBV6-2/TRBV6-3,CASSYMAHNEQFF
TRBJ1-2,TRBV28,CASRPLPRPNYGYTF
TRBJ1-2,TRBV14,CASSFTPDGRSYTF
TRBJ2-1,TRBV6-5,CASSYTWGGSSYNEQFF
TRBJ2-2,TRBV28,CASNKEASTGELFF
TRBJ2-3,TRBV2,CATLWTSGTDTQYF